These 17 T cell receptor beta chains came from one sample sequenced in a study of Graves' ophthalmopathy and Graves' hyperthyroidism. RNA transcripts provided the template for amplifying TCR beta CDR3 regions. Amplification began with first-round RT-PCR using HTBI primers, then second-round multiplex PCR was performed. A single record per CDR3 protein comes from TCRdb applying MiXCR to the multiplex PCR reads. The data contain about 590,000 distinct CDR3 sequences, about two fifths of them singletons. The specimen sequenced was peripheral blood or thyroid tissue (not recorded which). The receptors derive from an adult man with Graves' hyperthyroidism.

At least ten counts were recorded for this clonotype. V is TRBV20-1 and J is TRBJ1-1, with 8 bases matching TRBD1. CDR1 is DFQATT, CDR2 SNEGSKA, per germline (reference sequence). V gave up 3 bases and J gave up 8 bases; unmatched junction bases: 2. CDR3 length: 11 residues. In DNA, the CDR3 is TGCAGTGCTAGGGACAGGGTAGAAGCTTTCTTT. The encoded protein is CSARDRVEAFF.

The V call is TRBV5-1, the J call TRBJ2-1; 7 bases align to TRBD2. This CDR3 contains 15 residues. V lost 0 bases and J lost 8; bases outside the gene matches: 8. Looked up from germline, CDR1 is SGHRS and CDR2 is YFSETQ. The DNA for the CDR3 is TGCGCCAGCAGCTTGGCAGCGGGACGGGAGTATGAGCAGTTCTTC. Its protein is CASSLAAGREYEQFF.

CDR3 protein: CSAGSGRGGETQYF. DNA for the CDR3: TGCAGTGCTGGTAGCGGGAGAGGGGGAGAGACCCAGTACTTC. This chain connects TRBV20-1 to TRBJ2-5; 9 nucleotides match TRBD2. The V gene's germline CDR1 is DFQATT and CDR2 SNEGSKA (reference sequence). The V gene end was trimmed by 5 bases and the J gene end by 4 bases; junction bases not matched to a gene: 8. This CDR3 has 14 amino acids.

The J gene is TRBJ1-2, the V gene TRBV3-1, with D possibly being TRBD1 (6 bases). The CDR3 extends over 16 amino acids. V lost 3 bases, J lost 0 bases, and 14 bases lay in between. Germline CDR1 reads LGHDT; CDR2 reads YNNKEL (reference sequence). CDR3 region: CASSQTHRAANYGYTF. The CDR3, as DNA: TGTGCCAGCAGCCAGACCCACAGGGCAGCTAACTATGGCTACACCTTC.

This clonotype occurred a few times. The V and J genes are TRBV24-1 and TRBJ2-2; a weak D match, TRBD1 (5 bases). Deletions cut 5 bases from V and 2 bases from J, with 11 bases between. CDR1 is KGHDR, CDR2 SFDVKD, per germline. CDR3 length: 15 residues. The CDR3: CATSGEGENTGELFF. The CDR3 DNA reads TGTGCCACCAGTGGGGAAGGGGAAAACACCGGGGAGCTGTTTTTT.

This clonotype came up many times. This chain uses TRBV12-3 or TRBV12-4 with TRBJ2-7; unclear D gene. V lost 4 bases, J lost 0 bases, and 16 bases lay in between. This CDR3 has 16 residues. The CDR3 is CASSSGGGGNSYEQYF. CDR3 nucleotides: TGTGCCAGCAGTTCTGGCGGTGGTGGCAACTCCTACGAGCAGTACTTC.

The chain carries TRBV6-6 and TRBJ2-7, with D possibly matching TRBD2 (6 bases). Per germline, CDR1 MNHNY and CDR2 SVGAGI (reference sequence). V was clipped by 6 bases and J by 6 bases, with 15 bases between them. This CDR3 comprises 13 residues. CDR3 region: CASRVPVGGEQYF. The DNA of the CDR3 is TGTGCCAGCAGAGTTCCGGTGGGGGGCGAGCAGTACTTC.

This clonotype has ten or more counts. The chain is built from TRBV5-1 and TRBJ1-6; the match to TRBD1 covers 7 bases. CDR1 SGHRS and CDR2 YFSETQ come from the germline V gene. Trimming removed 1 base from V and 6 bases from J; junction bases left unmatched: 10. The CDR3 contains 17 residues. The CDR3 sequence is CASSLYFGDSFNSPLHF. CDR3 coding DNA: TGCGCCAGCAGCTTGTATTTCGGGGACAGCTTTAATTCACCCCTCCACTTT.

The gene calls are TRBV7-2 and TRBJ1-1, with a tentative D call TRBD1 (6 bases). With 4 bases removed from V and 4 bases from J, the gap between germline ends came to 19 bases. Germline values: CDR1 SGHTA, CDR2 FQGNSA. This CDR3 has 16 residues. The CDR3: CASSSGHTPRGTEAFF. DNA for the CDR3: TGTGCCAGCAGCTCGGGACATACACCCAGGGGCACTGAAGCTTTCTTT.

The table lists this clonotype with many counts. This sequence joins TRBV10-3 and TRBJ2-5; 11 bases are a match to TRBD2. The germline CDR1 and CDR2 sequences are ENHRY and SYGVKD. This CDR3 has 16 residues. V shed 3 bases, J shed 0 bases, and the junction held 3 bases outside the gene matches. The CDR3 is CAISDTSGSNQETQYF. CDR3 nucleotide sequence: TGTGCCATCAGTGACACTAGCGGGAGTAACCAAGAGACCCAGTACTTC.

V is TRBV20-1 and J is TRBJ1-5; TRBD1 matches 8 bases. The length of the CDR3 is 12 residues. Trimming at V came to 6 bases and at J to 6 bases, leaving 4 bases not matched to a gene. Per germline, CDR1 DFQATT and CDR2 SNEGSKA (reference sequence). The CDR3 region is CSARGQGQPQHF. The CDR3 nucleotides are TGCAGTGCCAGGGGGCAGGGTCAGCCCCAGCATTTT.

This clonotype was observed at least ten times. The CDR3 sequence: CASSDDTEAFF. In DNA, the CDR3 is TGTGCCAGCAGTGATGACACTGAAGCTTTCTTT. V is TRBV6-1 and J is TRBJ1-1; D not certain. CDR1 is MNHNS, CDR2 SASEGT, per germline. This CDR3 spans 11 amino acids. V lost 3 bases and J lost 3, with 2 bases in between.

Ten or more counts support this clonotype. The J gene is TRBJ2-7, the V gene TRBV20-1, with TRBD1 as a possible D gene (5 bases). The CDR3 spans 13 residues. Germline-derived CDR1 and CDR2 are DFQATT and SNEGSKA (reference sequence). V was trimmed by 1 base and J by 0 bases, leaving 7 bases between them. The CDR3 protein is CSARGGSSYEQYF. The CDR3 coding sequence is TGCAGTGCTAGAGGGGGCAGCTCCTACGAGCAGTACTTC.

This chain links TRBV10-2 with TRBJ2-5, with TRBD1 matching over 7 bases. The J call is doubtful: the DNA matches TRBJ2-1 better. Germline V lookup: CDR1 WSHSY, CDR2 SAAADI. The CDR3 spans 16 residues. The CDR3 is CASRRGQGSSYNEQFF. The CDR3 region has the DNA TGCGCCAGCAGGAGGGGGCAGGGGAGCTCCTACAATGAGCAGTTCTTC.

This clonotype came up a few times. The chain joins TRBV20-1 to TRBJ1-5, with unresolved D. The V and J ends lost 0 bases and 0 bases respectively, with 12 bases between them. Germline V lookup: CDR1 DFQATT, CDR2 SNEGSKA (reference sequence). The CDR3 is 16 residues long. In nucleotides, the CDR3 is TGCAGTGCTAGAGATTCGGGCGGGTATAGCAATCAGCCCCAGCATTTT. This codes for CSARDSGGYSNQPQHF.

Concerning this clonotype: A clone one base away is much larger, so this may be a read error. The chain joins TRBV7-9 to TRBJ2-2, with TRBD2 matching over 9 bases. Trimming cost V 3 bases and J 5 bases; bases outside gene matches: 4. Looked up from germline, CDR1 is SEHNR and CDR2 is FQNEAQ (reference sequence). The CDR3 loop spans 15 amino acids. This CDR3 is CASSLRGGTTGELFF. CDR3 DNA sequence: TGTGCCAGCAGCTTGCGGGGGGGAACGACCGGGGAGCTGTTTTTT.

Comments on this clonotype: One base away lies a much larger clone, so this may be a sequencing read error. This sequence joins TRBV19 and TRBJ2-6; 11 bases map to TRBD2. V was pared by 6 bases and J by 0 bases, with 7 bases of the junction left unmatched. The germline CDR1 and CDR2 sequences are LNHDA and SQIVND (reference sequence). This CDR3 spans 18 amino acids. CDR3 loop: CASSLLGLAGSGANVLTF. In DNA, the CDR3 is TGTGCCAGTAGCTTACTCGGACTAGCGGGCTCTGGGGCCAACGTCCTGACTTTC.